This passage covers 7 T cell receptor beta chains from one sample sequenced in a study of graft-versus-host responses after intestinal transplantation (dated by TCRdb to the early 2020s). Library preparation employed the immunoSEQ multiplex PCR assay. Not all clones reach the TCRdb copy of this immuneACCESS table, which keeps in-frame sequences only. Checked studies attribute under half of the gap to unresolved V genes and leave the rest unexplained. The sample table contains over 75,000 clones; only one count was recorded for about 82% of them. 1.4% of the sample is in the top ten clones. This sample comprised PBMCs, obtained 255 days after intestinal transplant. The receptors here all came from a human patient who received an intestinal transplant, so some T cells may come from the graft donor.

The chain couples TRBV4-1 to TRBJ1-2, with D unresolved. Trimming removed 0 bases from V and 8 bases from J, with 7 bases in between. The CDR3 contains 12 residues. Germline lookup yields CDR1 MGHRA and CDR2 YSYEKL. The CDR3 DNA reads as TGCGCCAGCAGCCAAGAGCGGGAGGGCTACACCTTC. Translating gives CASSQEREGYTF.

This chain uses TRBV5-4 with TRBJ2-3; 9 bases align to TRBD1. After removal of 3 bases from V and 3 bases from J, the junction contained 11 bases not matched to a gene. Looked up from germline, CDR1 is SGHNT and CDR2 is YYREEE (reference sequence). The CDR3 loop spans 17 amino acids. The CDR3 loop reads CASSWEPQGAGTDTQYF. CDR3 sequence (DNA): TGTGCCAGCAGCTGGGAGCCACAGGGGGCTGGAACAGATACGCAGTATTTT.

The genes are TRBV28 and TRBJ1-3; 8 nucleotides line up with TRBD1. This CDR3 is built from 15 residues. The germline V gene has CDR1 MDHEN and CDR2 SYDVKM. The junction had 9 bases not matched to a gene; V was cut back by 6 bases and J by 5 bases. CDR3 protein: CASRPGDRGRNTIYF. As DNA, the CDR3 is TGTGCCAGCAGACCTGGAGACAGGGGAAGAAACACCATATATTTT.

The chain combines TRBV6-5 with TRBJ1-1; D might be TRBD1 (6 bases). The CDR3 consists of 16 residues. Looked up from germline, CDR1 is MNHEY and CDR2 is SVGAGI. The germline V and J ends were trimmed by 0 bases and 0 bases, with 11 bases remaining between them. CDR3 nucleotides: TGTGCCAGCAGTTACTCCCGACAGGAGATGAACACTGAAGCTTTCTTT. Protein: CASSYSRQEMNTEAFF.

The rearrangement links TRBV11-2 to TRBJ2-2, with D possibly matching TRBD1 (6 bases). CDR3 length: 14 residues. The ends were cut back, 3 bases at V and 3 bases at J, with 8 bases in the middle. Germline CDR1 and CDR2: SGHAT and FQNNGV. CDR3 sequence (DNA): TGTGCCAGCAGCTTGGACAGTTACACCGGGGAGCTGTTTTTT. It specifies CASSLDSYTGELFF.

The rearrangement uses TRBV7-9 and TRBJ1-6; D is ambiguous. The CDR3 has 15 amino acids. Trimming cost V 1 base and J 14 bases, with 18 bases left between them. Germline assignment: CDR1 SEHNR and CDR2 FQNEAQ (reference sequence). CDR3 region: CASSLEDGVVQALHF. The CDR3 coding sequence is TGTGCCAGCAGCTTAGAGGACGGTGTAGTTCAGGCCCTCCACTTT.

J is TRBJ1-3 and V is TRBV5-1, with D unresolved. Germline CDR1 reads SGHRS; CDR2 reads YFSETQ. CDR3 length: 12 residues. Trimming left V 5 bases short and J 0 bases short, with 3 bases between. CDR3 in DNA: TGCGCCAGCAGAGCCTCTGGAAACACCATATATTTT. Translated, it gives CASRASGNTIYF.